This passage covers 9 T cell receptor beta chains from one sample sequenced in a study of CD8+ T cells in alopecia areata. Pooled cutaneous lymph node cells were sorted using CD4, CD8alpha, NKG2D, NKG2ACE and other markers. Extracted RNA was reverse transcribed into cDNA, the sequencing template. Data came from immunoSEQ multiplex PCR; TCRdb stores just in-frame clones and leaves some out. The sample includes around 300,000 clones, none of them occurring once. The material sequenced was CD4+ T cells sorted from a lymph node. All receptors derive from a C3H/HeJ mouse with alopecia areata. Strain MHC haplotype: H2-k.

Worth noting for this clone: The gene names given are mouse names. The sequenced fragment ends 4 residues before the CDR3 boundary, so the rest is inferred from the germline J gene. V gene TRBV14 combines with J gene TRBJ2-3; D is unclear. CDR3 length: 11 amino acids. Germline loops: CDR1 SGHDT, CDR2 FRDEAV. V lost 6 bases and J 3 bases, leaving 5 bases between the germline ends. The CDR3 protein is CASTPAETLYF. The part of the CDR3 DNA that was read is TGTGCCAGCACCCCAGCAGAA.

Regarding this clone: Mouse gene names and germline throughout. The read halts 4 residues ahead of the CDR3 end, with the missing end drawn from the germline J gene. This chain joins TRBV13-1 and TRBJ1-1; the match to TRBD1 covers 7 bases. From germline, CDR1 is NSHNY and CDR2 SYGAGN. The CDR3 spans 13 residues. CDR3: CASSGQGGAEVFF. The CDR3 bases that were read are TGTGCCAGCAGTGGACAGGGAGGCGCA.

In this sample, this clone turned up a few times. Genes and germline are mouse. Read data end 4 residues before the CDR3 end; the end is taken from the germline J gene. Different DNA sequences within this sample yield the same CDR3. The genes are TRBV1 and TRBJ2-3, with 8 positions matching TRBD2. Germline V gene data show CDR1 as NSQYPW and CDR2 as LRSPGD (reference sequence). V shed 1 base, J shed 3 bases, and the junction held 3 bases outside the gene matches. CDR3 size: 15 residues. The CDR3 bases that were read are TGCACCTGCAGTGCAGCTGGGGGGAGGGCAGAA. It is translated as CTCSAAGGRAE. In full, the CDR3 reads CTCSAAGGRAETLYF. Variable domain in full (rest from reference TRBV1 and TRBJ2-3): VTLLEQNPRWRLVPRGQAVNLRCILKNSQYPWMSWYQQDLQKQLQWLFTLRSPGDKEVKSLPGADYLATRVTDTELRLQVANMSQGRTLYCTCSAAGGRAETLYFGSGTRLTVL.

A remark on this clone: Gene labels here are mouse ones. The DNA read from the CDR3 is TGTGCCAGCAGCACCCGACAGGGGGCTGGCGGG. It codes for CASSTRQGAGG. The CDR3 in its entirety is CASSTRQGAGGQLYF. The chain links TRBV19 to TRBJ2-2; TRBD1 aligns across 10 bases. The read terminates 4 residues ahead of where the CDR3 ends, so the germline J gene completes it. This CDR3 is built from 15 residues. Germline lookup yields CDR1 FNHDT and CDR2 SITEND (reference sequence). Looking up the rest from reference TRBV19 and TRBJ2-2 gives the full variable domain: GGIITQTPKFLIGQEGQKLTLKCQQNFNHDTMYWYRQDSGKGLRLIYYSITENDLQKGDLSEGYDASREKKSSFSLTVTSAQKNEMAVFLCASSTRQGAGGQLYFGEGSKLTVL.

Of note for this clone: A much larger clone lies a single base off, so this may be a read error. Genes here carry mouse names. The sample carries other DNA sequences with the same CDR3. CDR3 amino acids: CASSGDRANTEVFF. The part of the CDR3 DNA that was read is TGTGCCAGCAGCGGGGACAGGGCAAACACA. The rearrangement links TRBV13-1 to TRBJ1-1; 9 positions match TRBD1. The read terminates 4 residues ahead of where the CDR3 ends, so the germline J gene completes it. Losses at the gene ends were 5 bases for V and 0 bases for J; bases not matched to a gene: 2. CDR1 is NSHNY, CDR2 SYGAGN, per germline. There are 14 residues in the CDR3.

Comments on this clone: The germline and genes are mouse ones. From the germline J gene comes the end of the CDR3, since the read stops 3 residues before it. The rearrangement joins TRBV15 to TRBJ1-6, with a weak D call TRBD1 (6 bases). TRBJ1-6 carries the ORF label, with uncertain function. Germline V gene lookup returns CDR1 SGHND and CDR2 FRSKSL. Trimming removed 11 bases at V and 4 bases at J, with 9 bases between. This CDR3 region has 12 residues. Here the CDR3 reads CAPGQYNSPLYF. The DNA read from the CDR3 is TGTGCCCCGGGACAATATAATTCGCCC.

Details on this clone: The germline and genes are mouse ones. The read terminates 4 residues before the CDR3 end, so the remaining end is supplied by the germline J gene. This rearrangement joins TRBV31 to TRBJ2-3, with D perhaps matching TRBD1 (6 bases). Germline CDR1 and CDR2: GKSSPN and SITVG. The CDR3 totals 13 residues. The germline V and J ends were trimmed by 0 bases and 4 bases, with 8 bases remaining between them. The CDR3 region is CAWSLQGPETLYF. Partial CDR3 DNA: TGTGCCTGGAGTCTACAGGGACCAGAA.

With regard to this clone: Gene names follow the mouse nomenclature. The CDR3 extends 4 residues past the end of the read, so its final part is completed from the germline J gene. This sequence joins TRBV13-1 and TRBJ2-2; 9 bases are shared with TRBD2. CDR3 size: 16 residues. CDR1 and CDR2 (germline): NSHNY, SYGAGN. J lost 2 bases, V lost 3 bases, and 5 bases had no gene match. This CDR3 reads CASSARDWDNTGQLYF. The DNA read from the CDR3 is TGTGCCAGCAGTGCCCGGGACTGGGATAACACCGGG.

For this clone: The genes and germline here are from mouse. The CDR3 is cut off 4 residues early in the read; its end comes from the germline J gene. The chain uses TRBV13-3 and TRBJ2-1, with 8 bases identical to TRBD2. V was clipped by 4 bases and J by 0 bases; unmatched bases: 6. Germline V gene lookup returns CDR1 NNHDY and CDR2 SYVADS. The CDR3 length is 16 residues. The CDR3 loop is CASSPHWGINYAEQFF. CDR3 DNA, as far as it was read: TGTGCCAGCAGTCCCCACTGGGGGATTAACTATGCT.